Below are 6 T cell receptor beta chains sequenced from a single sample in a study of metastatic and nonmetastatic thyroid tumors. Treatment of any kind had been given to no patient before thyroid surgery. TCRdb re-called clones via MiXCR from the PCR reads. The data show approximately 30,000 clones, around a sixth seen once. Sample: blood. Receptors were obtained from a female donor with papillary thyroid cancer or a benign thyroid nodule (not recorded which). Some clones in this sample may be carry-over from other donors' samples.

This clone appeared many times. The CDR3 DNA reads as TGTGCCAGCACCGCACTAGCGGGAGGACCCCCGTATTTT. It is translated as CASTALAGGPPYF. This chain joins TRBV12-3 or TRBV12-4 and TRBJ2-3; 12 positions agree with TRBD2. J lost 14 bases, V lost 7 bases, and 10 bases had no gene match. CDR3 size: 13 residues.

This clone has at least ten counts. The genes are TRBV6-5 and TRBJ1-2, with D unclear. In germline, CDR1 is MNHEY, CDR2 SVGAGI. The CDR3 sequence is 14 residues long. Trimming removed 0 bases from V and 6 bases from J, with 11 bases in between. The CDR3 sequence: CASSYSRNLNGYTF. CDR3 nucleotides: TGTGCCAGCAGTTACTCCAGGAACTTGAATGGCTACACCTTC.

This clone was recorded many times. The chain uses TRBV7-9 and TRBJ2-5, with a possible D match to TRBD2 (5 bases). Trimming removed 1 base at V and 4 bases at J, with 10 bases between. The germline V gene has CDR1 SEHNR and CDR2 FQNEAQ (reference sequence). CDR3 length: 14 amino acids. The CDR3 DNA reads TGTGCCAGCAGCTTAGTGGCTAGCCGAGAGACCCAGTACTTC. It is translated as CASSLVASRETQYF.

This clone has just a few counts. V and J are TRBV19 and TRBJ1-5; perhaps TRBD1 as D (5 bases). The CDR3 extends over 13 amino acids. The V end lost 8 bases, the J end lost 4 bases, and 12 bases lay between the germline ends. Germline V gene data show CDR1 as LNHDA and CDR2 as SQIVND (reference sequence). CDR3 DNA: TGTGCCAGTTCCCCGGGGGAGAATCAGCCCCAGCATTTT. It codes for CASSPGENQPQHF.

In its sample, this clone ranks as medium-sized. The V call is TRBV6-1, the J call TRBJ1-3, with TRBD1 as a possible D gene (6 bases). Germline values: CDR1 MNHNS, CDR2 SASEGT. V gave up 2 bases and J gave up 5 bases, with 16 bases separating them. The CDR3 extends over 16 amino acids. CDR3 protein: CASSERGRGGRNTIYF. The CDR3 DNA reads as TGTGCCAGCAGTGAACGGGGCAGGGGAGGAAGAAACACCATATATTTT.

Many counts were recorded for this clone. A junction boundary mismatches the germline segment, possibly from a read error. The gene calls are TRBV7-7 and TRBJ2-2, with a weak D call TRBD2 (5 bases). The CDR3 is 14 residues long. Per germline, CDR1 SSHAT and CDR2 FNYEAQ (reference sequence). CDR3 protein: CASSISGSTGELFF. CDR3 bases: TGTGCTAGCAGCATAAGCGGATCCACCGGGGAGCTGTTTTTT.